The present T cell receptor (beta chain) was sequenced within a study of shared T cell receptors in the human thymus. Measured with immunoSEQ multiplex PCR; TCRdb has only the in-frame clones, and not every one. The table has hundreds of thousands of clones, 70% to 80% seen once; the top ten hold 0.013%. J gave up 8 bases and V 1 base, and 7 bases lay outside the gene matches. CDR1 is SGHRS, CDR2 YFSETQ, per germline. This CDR3 is 15 amino acids long. The sample was also reused in another study, on human thymus T cells. Per that paper: Thymus tissue was removed during corrective cardiac surgery.

This clonotype was obtained from a boy younger than two with a congenital heart defect. The rearrangement joins TRBV5-1 to TRBJ2-1; TRBD2 aligns across 9 bases. The source material was thymocytes. CDR3 loop: CASSLWDSGRHEQFF. The DNA of the CDR3 is TGCGCCAGCAGCTTGTGGGATAGCGGGAGACATGAGCAGTTCTTC.